This T cell receptor (beta chain) was observed in a study of Graves' ophthalmopathy and Graves' hyperthyroidism. Study overall: Ahead of any treatment, peripheral blood was obtained at the initial diagnosis.

Scientists amplified the TCR beta CDR3 regions from RNA transcripts. HTBI primers primed a first-round RT-PCR, and a second-round multiplex PCR followed. One entry per CDR3 protein, called by TCRdb with MiXCR from the multiplex PCR reads. This sample yields some 400,000 distinct CDR3 sequences, of which 18% are seen a single time; approximately 1.4% belongs to the top ten. Study-wide results and limits: Blood shared most expanded thyroid clonotypes above 0.001 frequency. At roughly 67% sensitivity and approximately 72% specificity, the model predicted progression of the ophthalmopathy.

Ophthalmopathy-affected donors exhibited moderate-to-severe activity, CAS ≥3, NOSPECS ≥4, and duration under 3 months. The CDR3 is made up of 13 amino acids. The trim removed 7 bases at V and 5 bases at J, leaving 7 bases unmatched. CDR1 and CDR2 from the germline V gene are GTSNPN and SVGIG (reference sequence). As concerns this clonotype: What it binds is not known.

Sequenced material: peripheral blood. This TCR was recovered from a woman younger than 35 with Graves' ophthalmopathy. This chain connects TRBV30 to TRBJ2-2; TRBD1 aligns across 7 bases. This CDR3 reads CASPGQRTGELFF. CDR3 nucleotides: TGTGCCTCTCCGGGACAGAGAACCGGGGAGCTGTTTTTT.